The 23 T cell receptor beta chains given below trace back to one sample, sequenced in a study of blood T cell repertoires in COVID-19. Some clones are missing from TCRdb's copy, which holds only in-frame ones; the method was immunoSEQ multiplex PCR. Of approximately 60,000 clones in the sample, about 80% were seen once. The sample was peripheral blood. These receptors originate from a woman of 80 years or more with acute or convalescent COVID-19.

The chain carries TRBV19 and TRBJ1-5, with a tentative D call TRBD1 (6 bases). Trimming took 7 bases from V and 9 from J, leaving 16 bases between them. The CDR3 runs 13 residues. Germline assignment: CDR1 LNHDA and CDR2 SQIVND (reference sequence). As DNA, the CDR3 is TGTGCCAGTACCGGTGACAGGCCTCGGCCCCAGCATTTT. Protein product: CASTGDRPRPQHF.

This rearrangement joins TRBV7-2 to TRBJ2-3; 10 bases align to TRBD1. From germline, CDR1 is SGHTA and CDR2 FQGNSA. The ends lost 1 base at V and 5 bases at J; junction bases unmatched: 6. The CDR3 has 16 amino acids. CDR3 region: CASSLGGTGVGDTQYF. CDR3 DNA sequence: TGTGCCAGCAGCTTAGGGGGGACAGGGGTGGGAGATACGCAGTATTTT.

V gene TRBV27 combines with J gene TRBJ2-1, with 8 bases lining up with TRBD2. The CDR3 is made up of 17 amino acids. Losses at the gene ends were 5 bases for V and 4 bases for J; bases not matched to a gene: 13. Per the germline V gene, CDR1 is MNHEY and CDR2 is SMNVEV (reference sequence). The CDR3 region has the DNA TGTGCCAGCAGTACCTTTAGCGGGACGGGATTGTACAATGAGCAGTTCTTC. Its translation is CASSTFSGTGLYNEQFF.

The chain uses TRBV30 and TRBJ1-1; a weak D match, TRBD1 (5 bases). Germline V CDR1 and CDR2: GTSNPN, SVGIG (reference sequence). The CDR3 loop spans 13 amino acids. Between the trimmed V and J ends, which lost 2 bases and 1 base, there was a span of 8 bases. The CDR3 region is CAWSTTANTEAFF. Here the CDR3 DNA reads TGTGCCTGGAGTACGACAGCGAACACTGAAGCTTTCTTT.

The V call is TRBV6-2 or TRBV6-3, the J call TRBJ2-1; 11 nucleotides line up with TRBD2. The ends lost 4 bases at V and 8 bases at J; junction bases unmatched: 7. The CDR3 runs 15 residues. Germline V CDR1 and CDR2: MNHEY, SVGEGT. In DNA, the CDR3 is TGTGCCAGCAGTTTCCTAGCGGGGGGCCAGGATGAGCAGTTCTTC. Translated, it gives CASSFLAGGQDEQFF.

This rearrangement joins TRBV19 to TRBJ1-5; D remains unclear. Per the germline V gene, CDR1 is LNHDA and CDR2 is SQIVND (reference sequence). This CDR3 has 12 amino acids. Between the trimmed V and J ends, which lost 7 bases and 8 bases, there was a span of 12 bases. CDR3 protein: CASTRNSEPQHF. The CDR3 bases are TGTGCCAGTACCAGGAATTCTGAGCCCCAGCATTTT. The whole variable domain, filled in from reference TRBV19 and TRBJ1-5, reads DGGITQSPKYLFRKEGQNVTLSCEQNLNHDAMYWYRQDPGQGLRLIYYSQIVNDFQKGDIAEGYSVSREKKESFPLTVTSAQKNPTAFYLCASTRNSEPQHFGDGTRLSIL.

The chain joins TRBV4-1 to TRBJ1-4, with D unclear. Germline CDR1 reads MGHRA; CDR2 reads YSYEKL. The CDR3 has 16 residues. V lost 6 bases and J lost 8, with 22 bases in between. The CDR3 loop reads CASRQIGQRESEKLFF. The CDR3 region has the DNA TGCGCCAGCAGACAGATTGGGCAGAGAGAGTCCGAAAAACTGTTTTTT.

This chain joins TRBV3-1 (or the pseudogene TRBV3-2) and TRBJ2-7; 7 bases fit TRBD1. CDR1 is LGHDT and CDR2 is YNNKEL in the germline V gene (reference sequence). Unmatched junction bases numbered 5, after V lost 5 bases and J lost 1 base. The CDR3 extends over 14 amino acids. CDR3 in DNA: TGTGCCAGCAGCTCCCGGGACAGATCCTACGAGCAGTACTTC. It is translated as CASSSRDRSYEQYF.

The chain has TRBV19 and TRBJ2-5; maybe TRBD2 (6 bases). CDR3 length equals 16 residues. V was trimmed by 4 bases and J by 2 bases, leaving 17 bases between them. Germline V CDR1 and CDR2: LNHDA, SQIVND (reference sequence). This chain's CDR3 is CASSTPGARSQETQYF. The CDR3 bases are TGTGCCAGTAGTACCCCGGGAGCCCGATCTCAAGAGACCCAGTACTTC.

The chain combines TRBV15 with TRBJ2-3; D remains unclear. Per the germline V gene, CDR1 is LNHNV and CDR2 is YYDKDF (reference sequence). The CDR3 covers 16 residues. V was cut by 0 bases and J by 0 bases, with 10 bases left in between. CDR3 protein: CATSRDRSDSTDTQYF. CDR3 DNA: TGTGCCACCAGCAGAGATAGGAGCGATAGCACAGATACGCAGTATTTT.

The chain's CDR3 is CASSSGLEYEQYF. CDR3 bases: TGTGCCAGCAGCTCCGGACTGGAATACGAGCAGTACTTC. The V and J genes are TRBV6-2 or TRBV6-3 and TRBJ2-7, with D possibly matching TRBD2 (5 bases). The CDR3 covers 13 residues. The V gene's germline CDR1 is MNHEY and CDR2 SVGEGT. V dropped 6 bases and J dropped 4 bases, with 13 bases sitting between them.

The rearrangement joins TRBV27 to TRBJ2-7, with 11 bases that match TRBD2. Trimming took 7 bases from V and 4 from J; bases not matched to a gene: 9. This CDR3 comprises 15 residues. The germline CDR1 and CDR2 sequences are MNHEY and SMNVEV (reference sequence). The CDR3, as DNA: TGTGCCAGCATAGGGTCTAGCGGGAGGAAATACGAGCAGTACTTC. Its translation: CASIGSSGRKYEQYF.

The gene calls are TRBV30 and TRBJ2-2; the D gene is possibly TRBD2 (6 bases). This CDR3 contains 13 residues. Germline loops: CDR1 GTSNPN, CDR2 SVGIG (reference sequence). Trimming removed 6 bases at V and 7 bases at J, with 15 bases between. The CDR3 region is CACLWGVGGELFF. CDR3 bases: TGTGCCTGTCTGTGGGGGGTAGGCGGGGAGCTGTTTTTT.

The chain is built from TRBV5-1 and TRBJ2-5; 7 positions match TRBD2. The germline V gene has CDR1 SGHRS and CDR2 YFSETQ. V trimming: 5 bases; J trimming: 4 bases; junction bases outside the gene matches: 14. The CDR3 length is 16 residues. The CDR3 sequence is CASRGGTRASRETQYF. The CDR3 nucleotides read TGCGCCAGCAGGGGGGGGACCCGAGCAAGCAGAGAGACCCAGTACTTC.

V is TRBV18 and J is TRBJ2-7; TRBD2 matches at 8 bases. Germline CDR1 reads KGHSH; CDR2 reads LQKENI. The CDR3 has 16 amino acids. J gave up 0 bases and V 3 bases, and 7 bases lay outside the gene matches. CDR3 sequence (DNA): TGTGCCAGCTCACCGCGCCCGAGCGGGGGCTCCTACGAGCAGTACTTC. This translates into CASSPRPSGGSYEQYF.

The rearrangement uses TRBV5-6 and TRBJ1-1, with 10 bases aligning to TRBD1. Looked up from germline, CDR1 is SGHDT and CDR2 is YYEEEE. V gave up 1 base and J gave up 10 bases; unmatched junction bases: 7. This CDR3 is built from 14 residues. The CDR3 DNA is TGTGCCAGCAGCTTGTGGGGGACAGGGGCGATAGCTTTCTTT. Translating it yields CASSLWGTGAIAFF.

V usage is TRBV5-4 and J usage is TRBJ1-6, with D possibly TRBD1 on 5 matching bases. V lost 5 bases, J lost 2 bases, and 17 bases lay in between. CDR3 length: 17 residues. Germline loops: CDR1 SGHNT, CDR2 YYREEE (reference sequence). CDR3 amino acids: CASSSAGPRAYNSPLHF. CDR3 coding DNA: TGTGCCAGCAGTTCGGCAGGGCCCCGGGCCTATAATTCACCCCTCCACTTT.

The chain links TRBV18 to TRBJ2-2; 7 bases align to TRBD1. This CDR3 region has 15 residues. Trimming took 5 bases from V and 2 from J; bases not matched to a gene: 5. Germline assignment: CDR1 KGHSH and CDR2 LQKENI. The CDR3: CASSEQGPNTGELFF. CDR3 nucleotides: TGTGCCAGCTCAGAACAGGGGCCCAACACCGGGGAGCTGTTTTTT.

CDR3 bases: TGTGCCAGCAGCTCACGAGTTTTGGGAGGGGAGACCCAGTACTTC. It is translated as CASSSRVLGGETQYF. This chain joins TRBV5-6 and TRBJ2-5; TRBD2 agrees at 7 bases. The J segment lost 5 bases and the V segment lost 3 bases, leaving 10 bases of the junction unmatched. The CDR3 is 15 amino acids. Germline V gives CDR1 SGHDT, CDR2 YYEEEE.

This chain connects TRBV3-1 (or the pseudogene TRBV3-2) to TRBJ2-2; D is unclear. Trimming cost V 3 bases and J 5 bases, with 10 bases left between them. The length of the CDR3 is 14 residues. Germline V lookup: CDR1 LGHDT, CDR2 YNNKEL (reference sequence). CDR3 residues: CASSHAPRTGELFF. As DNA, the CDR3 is TGTGCCAGCAGCCATGCTCCTAGAACCGGGGAGCTGTTTTTT.

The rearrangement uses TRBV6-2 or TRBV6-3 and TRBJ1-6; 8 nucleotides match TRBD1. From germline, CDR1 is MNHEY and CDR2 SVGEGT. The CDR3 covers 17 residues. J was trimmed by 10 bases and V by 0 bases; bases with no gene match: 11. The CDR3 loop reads CASSYSNPGQGGSPLHF. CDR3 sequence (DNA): TGTGCCAGCAGTTACTCGAACCCCGGACAGGGTGGGTCACCCCTCCACTTT.

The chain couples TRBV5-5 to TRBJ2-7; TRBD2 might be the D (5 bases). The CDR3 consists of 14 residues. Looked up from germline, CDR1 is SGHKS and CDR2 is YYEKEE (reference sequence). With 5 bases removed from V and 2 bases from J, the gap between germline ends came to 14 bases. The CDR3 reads CASSTIEGPYEQYF. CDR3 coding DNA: TGTGCCAGCAGTACAATAGAGGGCCCCTACGAGCAGTACTTC.

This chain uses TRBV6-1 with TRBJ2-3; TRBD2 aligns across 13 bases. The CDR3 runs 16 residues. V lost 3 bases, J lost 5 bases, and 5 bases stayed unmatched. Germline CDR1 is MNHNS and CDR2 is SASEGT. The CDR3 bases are TGTGCCAGCAGTGATAGACTAGCGGGGGGTCTAGATACGCAGTATTTT. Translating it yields CASSDRLAGGLDTQYF.